These 3 T cell receptor beta chains share one sample of origin, sequenced in a study of monozygotic twins with cystic fibrosis. Repertoires were generated with immunoSEQ multiplex PCR, while TCRdb's copy carries only in-frame clones and drops some. The repertoire has under 30,000 clones, approximately 96% of them found once; the top ten carry 2.5% to 3.5%. What was sequenced was blood. These receptors came from a girl aged 2 to 9 with cystic fibrosis.

CDR3 residues: CASSGSGRGADTQYF. The DNA of the CDR3 is TGTGCCAGCAGCGGTAGCGGGAGGGGGGCAGATACGCAGTATTTT. V gene TRBV9 combines with J gene TRBJ2-3; TRBD2 agrees at 11 bases. The CDR3 length is 15 residues. J gave up 4 bases and V 3 bases, and 4 bases lay outside the gene matches. Germline V gives CDR1 SGDLS, CDR2 YYNGEE.

Comment on this clone: At one end, the junction sequence differs from germline, possibly due to a read error. V is TRBV7-7 and J is TRBJ1-1; D gene unclear. CDR3 size: 14 residues. The germline CDR1 and CDR2 sequences are SSHAT and FNYEAQ (reference sequence). CDR3 sequence (DNA): TGTGCTAGCAGCCCCGGCGGGCGGGACACTGAAGCTTTCTTT. Its translation: CASSPGGRDTEAFF.

The V and J genes are TRBV9 and TRBJ2-2, with no clear D. Looked up from germline, CDR1 is SGDLS and CDR2 is YYNGEE. The CDR3 has 14 residues. V shed 3 bases and J shed 4 bases, with 10 bases lying between them. CDR3 in amino acids: CASSAGSFTGELFF. The DNA for the CDR3 is TGTGCCAGCAGCGCGGGTAGCTTCACCGGGGAGCTGTTTTTT. Looking up the rest from reference TRBV9 and TRBJ2-2 gives the full variable domain: DSGVTQTPKHLITATGQRVTLRCSPRSGDLSVYWYQQSLDQGLQFLIQYYNGEERAKGNILERFSAQQFPDLHSELNLSSLELGDSALYFCASSAGSFTGELFFGEGSRLTVL.